What follows are 19 T cell receptor beta chains derived from one specimen sequenced in a study of shared clonotypes between healthy human individuals. This table comes from immunoSEQ multiplex PCR, and its TCRdb copy is limited to in-frame clones, with some not included. The sample holds around 510,000 clones, around 96% seen once. Sequenced sample: naive CD4+ T cells sorted from blood. Subset reported: CD45RA+ positively selected. These receptors were collected from a woman aged 25-40 years in good health.

The V and J genes are TRBV28 and TRBJ1-5, with D perhaps matching TRBD1 (5 bases). The CDR3 contains 15 residues. CDR1 and CDR2 from the germline V gene are MDHEN and SYDVKM. Trimming left V 7 bases short and J 7 bases short, with 20 bases between. The CDR3 region is CASIYSRGTRQPQHF. Here the CDR3 DNA reads TGTGCCAGCATTTATTCGAGGGGTACTCGGCAGCCCCAGCATTTT.

The chain uses TRBV29-1 and TRBJ2-2; 7 bases fit TRBD1. Germline V lookup: CDR1 SQVTM, CDR2 ANQGSEA. This CDR3 comprises 14 residues. J was trimmed by 7 bases and V by 6 bases; bases with no gene match: 11. The CDR3 DNA reads TGCAGCGTGGCCGGACAGGTTAGCCACGGGGAGCTGTTTTTT. Translating it yields CSVAGQVSHGELFF.

The chain recombines TRBV5-1 with TRBJ2-7; a possible D gene is TRBD1 (5 bases). The CDR3 consists of 12 residues. Germline V gene lookup returns CDR1 SGHRS and CDR2 YFSETQ. The ends were cut back, 4 bases at V and 6 bases at J, with 11 bases in the middle. CDR3 bases: TGCGCCAGCAGCGTATCAGGGTCCGAGCAGTACTTC. It translates to CASSVSGSEQYF.

The rearrangement joins TRBV7-9 to TRBJ1-5, with 10 nucleotides matching TRBD1. The length of the CDR3 is 15 residues. The germline V gene encodes CDR1 SEHNR and CDR2 FQNEAQ (reference sequence). Trimming at V came to 5 bases and at J to 4 bases, leaving 5 bases not matched to a gene. CDR3 sequence: CASSPTGQGNQPQHF. The CDR3 DNA is TGTGCCAGCAGCCCGACGGGACAGGGGAATCAGCCCCAGCATTTT. Together with reference TRBV7-9 and TRBJ1-5, the CDR3 gives the full variable domain: DTGVSQNPRHKITKRGQNVTFRCDPISEHNRLYWYRQTLGQGPEFLTYFQNEAQLEKSRLLSDRFSAERPKGSFSTLEIQRTEQGDSAMYLCASSPTGQGNQPQHFGDGTRLSIL.

The rearrangement uses TRBV18 and TRBJ2-7, with 7 nucleotides matching TRBD1. This CDR3 has 14 amino acids. With 0 bases clipped from V and 3 bases from J, the junction kept 2 bases outside the gene matches. Germline V gene lookup returns CDR1 KGHSH and CDR2 LQKENI. The CDR3 reads CASSPPGQDYEQYF. CDR3 DNA sequence: TGTGCCAGCTCACCACCCGGACAGGACTACGAGCAGTACTTC.

The sample holds one count of this clone. This chain connects TRBV28 to TRBJ2-6, with D maybe TRBD2 (6 bases). Germline loops: CDR1 MDHEN, CDR2 SYDVKM. V was pared by 7 bases and J by 2 bases, with 12 bases between. The CDR3 has 15 amino acids. This CDR3 is CASTVTGAGANVLTF. The CDR3 region has the DNA TGTGCCAGCACAGTGACGGGGGCTGGGGCCAACGTCCTGACTTTC.

This chain links TRBV18 with TRBJ2-7; 10 positions agree with TRBD1. V shed 2 bases, J shed 5 bases, and the junction held 12 bases outside the gene matches. Germline V CDR1 and CDR2: KGHSH, LQKENI. This CDR3 spans 17 amino acids. The CDR3 is CASSPGFGTGVIHEQYF. DNA of the CDR3: TGTGCCAGCTCACCAGGTTTCGGGACAGGGGTGATTCACGAGCAGTACTTC. Full variable domain (rest looked up from reference TRBV18 and TRBJ2-7): NAGVMQNPRHLVRRRGQEARLRCSPMKGHSHVYWYRQLPEEGLKFMVYLQKENIIDESGMPKERFSAEFPKEGPSILRIQQVVRGDSAAYFCASSPGFGTGVIHEQYFGPGTRLTVT.

Turning to this clone: One end of the junction is discordant with germline, which a read error may explain. The chain recombines TRBV9 with TRBJ1-3; 7 bases are shared with TRBD1. CDR3 length equals 16 residues. Germline-derived CDR1 and CDR2 are SGDLS and YYNGEE. CDR3 region: CASSVGGTAAGNTIYF. In DNA form, the CDR3 reads TGTGCCAGCAGCGTAGGAGGGACAGCCGCTGGGAACACCATATATTTT. Full variable domain (remainder filled in from reference TRBV9 and TRBJ1-3): DSGVTQTPKHLITATGQRVTLRCSPRSGDLSVYWYQQSLDQGLQFLIQYYNGEERAKGNILERFSAQQFPDLHSELNLSSLELGDSALYFCASSVGGTAAGNTIYFGEGSWLTVV.

V is TRBV11-2 and J is TRBJ2-5; TRBD2 matches at 10 bases. Germline V gene sequence: CDR1 SGHAT, CDR2 FQNNGV. The CDR3 has 16 residues. The ends lost 5 bases at V and 2 bases at J; junction bases unmatched: 8. The CDR3 DNA sequence: TGTGCCAGCAGCCCGCGACTAGCGGGTACTCAAGAGACCCAGTACTTC. Amino acid sequence: CASSPRLAGTQETQYF.

The chain carries TRBV7-9 and TRBJ1-4, with TRBD1 matching 8 bases. The CDR3 has 15 amino acids. Germline V gives CDR1 SEHNR, CDR2 FQNEAQ (reference sequence). V lost 0 bases, J lost 5 bases, and 2 bases stayed unmatched. The CDR3, as DNA: TGTGCCAGCAGCTTAGCGGACAGGGAAAATGAAAAACTGTTTTTT. Its protein is CASSLADRENEKLFF.

The chain joins TRBV29-1 to TRBJ2-3; TRBD2 matches 14 bases. Looked up from germline, CDR1 is SQVTM and CDR2 is ANQGSEA. V lost 6 bases to trimming and J lost 3 bases; unmatched junction nucleotides: 5. The CDR3 has 15 residues. The CDR3 DNA reads TGCAGCGTAGTGACTAGCGGGAGGGCTACAGATACGCAGTATTTT. Residues: CSVVTSGRATDTQYF.

This chain connects TRBV6-1 to TRBJ1-2, with no clear D. The CDR3 sequence is 14 residues long. V was clipped by 2 bases and J by 7 bases, with 14 bases between them. The germline V gene has CDR1 MNHNS and CDR2 SASEGT. CDR3 DNA: TGTGCCAGCAGTGAACTGGGGTATTTTTCTGGCTACACCTTC. Translation: CASSELGYFSGYTF.

The rearrangement uses TRBV5-4 and TRBJ2-1; tentatively, D is TRBD1 or TRBD2 (5 bases each). V was trimmed by 6 bases and J by 4 bases, leaving 17 bases between them. Germline V CDR1 and CDR2: SGHNT, YYREEE (reference sequence). This CDR3 is 15 amino acids long. CDR3 sequence (DNA): TGTGCCAGCACCTCGGGAACGGGACCTTACAATGAGCAGTTCTTC. This encodes CASTSGTGPYNEQFF.

The V and J genes are TRBV10-3 and TRBJ2-1, with no clear D. Germline V gene data show CDR1 as ENHRY and CDR2 as SYGVKD. V lost 8 bases and J 12 bases, leaving 17 bases between the germline ends. The CDR3 contains 12 residues. The CDR3 DNA sequence: TGTGCCATCGCCCTCATGGGCGATCGGCAGTTCTTC. This sequence encodes CAIALMGDRQFF.

The rearrangement links TRBV4-1 to TRBJ2-1; TRBD1 agrees at 8 bases. V dropped 1 base and J dropped 8; count of bases not matched to a gene: 4. Germline V gives CDR1 MGHRA, CDR2 YSYEKL. The CDR3 runs 14 residues. For the CDR3, the DNA is TGCGCCAGCAGCCAAGCGGACAGGGCGTATGAGCAGTTCTTC. Amino acids: CASSQADRAYEQFF.

This clone was found once. This chain links TRBV28 with TRBJ2-5, with TRBD1 matching over 7 bases. CDR1 and CDR2 from the germline V gene are MDHEN and SYDVKM. V was pared by 3 bases and J by 5 bases, with 6 bases of the junction left unmatched. The CDR3 totals 14 residues. The CDR3 sequence is CASSLGQIGETQYF. The CDR3 bases are TGTGCCAGCAGTTTGGGACAGATCGGGGAGACCCAGTACTTC.

A note on this clone: This specimen includes other DNA sequences encoding the same CDR3. This chain joins TRBV5-1 and TRBJ2-5; 8 bases map to TRBD2. Trimming cost V 4 bases and J 4 bases; bases outside gene matches: 6. This CDR3 region has 14 residues. CDR1 is SGHRS and CDR2 is YFSETQ in the germline V gene. The CDR3 DNA reads as TGCGCCAGCAGCCCGGGACTAGTGAGAGAGACCCAGTACTTC. It codes for CASSPGLVRETQYF.

J is TRBJ2-5 and V is TRBV9, with 11 bases fitting TRBD2. CDR3 length equals 18 residues. CDR1 and CDR2 from the germline V gene are SGDLS and YYNGEE. Trimming removed 3 bases from V and 2 bases from J; junction bases left unmatched: 12. The CDR3 nucleotides read TGTGCCAGCAGCGCCGAACTGATAGCGGGAGGGGTGCAAGAGACCCAGTACTTC. The encoded protein is CASSAELIAGGVQETQYF.

This rearrangement joins TRBV6-1 to TRBJ2-2, with D uncertain. There are 14 residues in the CDR3. V was pared by 1 base and J by 7 bases, with 10 bases between. Germline values: CDR1 MNHNS, CDR2 SASEGT. For the CDR3, the DNA is TGTGCCAGCAGTGAAGGACACTTTAACGGGGAGCTGTTTTTT. This encodes CASSEGHFNGELFF.